The 30 T cell receptor beta chains reported below all come from one sample, sequenced in a study of cytomegalovirus exposure and HLA in healthy donors. A multiplex PCR was run with 60 Vbeta primers and 13 Jbeta primers. Generated by immunoSEQ multiplex PCR, the TCRdb table keeps only in-frame clones and is missing some. The sample yields a few hundred thousand clones, 75% to 90% seen once. The sample consisted of PBMCs. These receptors were obtained from a woman aged 18-29 years in good health and CMV-seronegative.

This clone was seen just once. The genes are TRBV5-8 and TRBJ2-7; possibly TRBD1 for D (5 bases). The ends were cut back, 7 bases at V and 3 bases at J, with 14 bases in the middle. Germline V lookup: CDR1 SGHTS, CDR2 YDEGEE. The CDR3 has 13 amino acids. The CDR3: CASEDILNYEQYF. Written as DNA, the CDR3 is TGTGCCAGCGAGGACATACTTAACTACGAGCAGTACTTC.

The V call is TRBV10-3, the J call TRBJ1-6; the D gene is possibly TRBD1 (6 bases). This CDR3 spans 15 amino acids. CDR1 ENHRY and CDR2 SYGVKD come from the germline V gene. V lost 3 bases to trimming and J lost 3 bases, with 9 bases between them. CDR3 residues: CAISEGGIYNSPLHF. CDR3 coding DNA: TGTGCCATCAGTGAAGGGGGAATCTATAATTCACCCCTCCACTTT.

The V gene is TRBV7-2, the J gene TRBJ2-7; tentative D call: TRBD2 (6 bases). The CDR3 is 14 residues long. V was trimmed by 5 bases and J by 3 bases, leaving 14 bases between them. Germline V gene sequence: CDR1 SGHTA, CDR2 FQGNSA. CDR3 bases: TGTGCCAGCAGCCGTCAGCGGACTAACTACGAGCAGTACTTC. This encodes CASSRQRTNYEQYF.

The chain joins TRBV2 to TRBJ1-1; tentatively, D is TRBD1 (5 bases). Per the germline V gene, CDR1 is SNHLY and CDR2 is FYNNEI. This CDR3 is 13 amino acids long. The germline V and J ends were trimmed by 6 bases and 0 bases, with 8 bases remaining between them. CDR3 loop: CASSGGVNTEAFF. Here the CDR3 DNA reads TGTGCCAGCAGCGGGGGGGTGAACACTGAAGCTTTCTTT.

The chain couples TRBV19 to TRBJ1-2; a weak D match, TRBD1 (6 bases). Trimming removed 0 bases from V and 7 bases from J, with 15 bases in between. The CDR3 covers 15 residues. Germline CDR1 reads LNHDA; CDR2 reads SQIVND (reference sequence). The CDR3 here is CASSIDSTGGSGYTF. The CDR3 DNA sequence: TGTGCCAGTAGTATAGATTCGACAGGAGGCAGTGGCTACACCTTC.

The chain joins TRBV5-4 to TRBJ1-2, with D unresolved. Germline V gives CDR1 SGHNT, CDR2 YYREEE (reference sequence). CDR3 length: 14 residues. V lost 1 base, J lost 4 bases, and 11 bases lay in between. This chain's CDR3 is CASSLPLVGYGYTF. CDR3 DNA sequence: TGTGCCAGCAGCTTGCCTTTAGTTGGCTATGGCTACACCTTC.

This chain uses TRBV13 with TRBJ2-1; TRBD2 matches 9 bases. The germline gives CDR1 PRHDT, CDR2 FYEKMQ (reference sequence). Unmatched junction bases numbered 1, after V lost 3 bases and J lost 1 base. The CDR3 loop spans 15 amino acids. In nucleotides, the CDR3 is TGTGCCAGCAGCTTTAGCGGGAGTTCCTACAATGAGCAGTTCTTC. This codes for CASSFSGSSYNEQFF. The full variable domain, its missing parts supplied by reference TRBV13 and TRBJ2-1, is AAGVIQSPRHLIKEKRETATLKCYPIPRHDTVYWYQQGPGQDPQFLISFYEKMQSDKGSIPDRFSAQQFSDYHSELNMSSLELGDSALYFCASSFSGSSYNEQFFGPGTRLTVL.

This rearrangement joins TRBV2 to TRBJ2-3; TRBD2 matches at 9 bases. The V gene's germline CDR1 is SNHLY and CDR2 FYNNEI. The CDR3 runs to 15 residues. Trimming removed 0 bases from V and 5 bases from J; junction bases left unmatched: 3. CDR3 amino acids: CASSEASGSIDTQYF. The CDR3, as DNA: TGTGCCAGCAGTGAAGCTAGCGGGAGTATAGATACGCAGTATTTT.

V is TRBV18 and J is TRBJ2-7; possible D gene TRBD2, 5 bases. This CDR3 has 14 amino acids. Trimming left V 3 bases short and J 0 bases short, with 9 bases between. Germline assignment: CDR1 KGHSH and CDR2 LQKENI. The CDR3 bases are TGTGCCAGCTCACCCTCGAGGGCCTCCTACGAGCAGTACTTC. Its translation: CASSPSRASYEQYF.

The J gene is TRBJ2-3, the V gene TRBV7-2; the D gene is possibly TRBD2 (6 bases). The germline V and J ends were trimmed by 1 base and 2 bases, with 10 bases remaining between them. The germline V gene encodes CDR1 SGHTA and CDR2 FQGNSA. This CDR3 spans 15 amino acids. CDR3 protein: CASSLVGGDTDTQYF. In nucleotides, the CDR3 is TGTGCCAGCAGCTTAGTCGGCGGGGACACAGATACGCAGTATTTT.

The rearrangement joins TRBV11-3 to TRBJ2-7; 7 nucleotides line up with TRBD1. CDR3 length: 14 amino acids. J gave up 4 bases and V 6 bases, and 9 bases lay outside the gene matches. Looked up from germline, CDR1 is SGHNT and CDR2 is YENEEA. As DNA, the CDR3 is TGTGCCAGCAGTAGTCGGGACAGAGAATACGAGCAGTACTTC. Translating gives CASSSRDREYEQYF.

This chain connects TRBV13 to TRBJ2-7, with a weak D call TRBD2 (6 bases). The germline gives CDR1 PRHDT, CDR2 FYEKMQ (reference sequence). V gave up 3 bases and J gave up 0 bases, with 9 bases separating them. There are 14 residues in the CDR3. CDR3 in amino acids: CASSFGGDSYEQYF. The CDR3, as DNA: TGTGCCAGCAGCTTCGGGGGTGACTCCTACGAGCAGTACTTC.

This rearrangement joins TRBV2 to TRBJ2-7, with 7 bases identical to TRBD2. V lost 3 bases to trimming and J lost 0 bases; unmatched junction nucleotides: 8. The CDR3 spans 16 residues. Germline loops: CDR1 SNHLY, CDR2 FYNNEI. This chain's CDR3 is CASSELSGISSYEQYF. The CDR3 DNA sequence: TGTGCCAGCAGTGAGTTGAGCGGGATAAGCTCCTACGAGCAGTACTTC.

This chain joins TRBV5-1 and TRBJ1-5; 7 nucleotides agree with TRBD1. The CDR3 is 13 amino acids. The J segment lost 15 bases and the V segment lost 1 base, leaving 10 bases of the junction unmatched. Germline values: CDR1 SGHRS, CDR2 YFSETQ. CDR3 in amino acids: CASSLWFRGILHF. CDR3 sequence (DNA): TGCGCCAGCAGCTTGTGGTTCAGGGGGATATTGCATTTT.

This clone appeared a few times. CDR3 in amino acids: CASSDREGYGYTF. The DNA for the CDR3 is TGTGCCAGCAGTGACAGGGAAGGCTATGGCTACACCTTC. The chain couples TRBV25-1 to TRBJ1-2; D perhaps matches TRBD1 (5 bases). V dropped 3 bases and J dropped 4 bases, with 9 bases sitting between them. The germline V gene encodes CDR1 MGHDK and CDR2 SYGVNS. There are 13 residues in the CDR3.

This chain uses TRBV2 with TRBJ1-5; 9 bases match TRBD1. The CDR3 spans 15 residues. Looked up from germline, CDR1 is SNHLY and CDR2 is FYNNEI. V was clipped by 8 bases and J by 2 bases; unmatched bases: 7. In DNA, the CDR3 is TGTGCCAGCTCCCAGGGACAGGGTGGCAATCAGCCCCAGCATTTT. Its protein is CASSQGQGGNQPQHF.

V is TRBV7-8 and J is TRBJ1-2, with D possibly TRBD1 on 6 matching bases. Germline assignment: CDR1 SGHVS and CDR2 FQNEAQ. CDR3 length: 16 residues. V gave up 5 bases and J gave up 7 bases, with 23 bases separating them. The CDR3 sequence: CASSRRLNREGGGYTF. CDR3 bases: TGTGCCAGCAGCCGCCGTCTGAACAGGGAAGGAGGTGGCTACACCTTC.

The CDR3 DNA is TGTGCCACCGGACAGAACCAAGAGACCCAGTACTTC. This gives the protein CATGQNQETQYF. This rearrangement joins TRBV2 to TRBJ2-5; weak D call: TRBD1 (6 bases). Germline-derived CDR1 and CDR2 are SNHLY and FYNNEI. The V end was cut by 10 bases, the J end by 0 bases, with 9 bases between. The CDR3 consists of 12 residues.

The chain links TRBV5-5 to TRBJ2-1, with TRBD2 as a possible D gene (5 bases). The germline V gene encodes CDR1 SGHKS and CDR2 YYEKEE (reference sequence). The ends were cut back, 4 bases at V and 2 bases at J, with 16 bases in the middle. The CDR3 is 16 amino acids. The CDR3 region has the DNA TGTGCCAGCAGCCCCTTTTTAGAGGGAACCTACAATGAGCAGTTCTTC. Protein product: CASSPFLEGTYNEQFF.

The V gene is TRBV19, the J gene TRBJ1-5; D remains unclear. Germline assignment: CDR1 LNHDA and CDR2 SQIVND (reference sequence). The CDR3 is 16 amino acids. Trimming pared 7 bases from V and 4 bases from J, leaving 20 bases between. CDR3 DNA: TGTGCCAGTACATACTCGGGGAAGAGTGCAAATCAGCCCCAGCATTTT. The encoded protein is CASTYSGKSANQPQHF.

This chain connects TRBV4-3 to TRBJ1-4; tentatively, D is TRBD1 (5 bases). The CDR3 consists of 18 residues. Germline CDR1 LGHNA, CDR2 YSLEER. V dropped 0 bases and J dropped 0 bases, with 14 bases sitting between them. The CDR3: CASSQDPQGSTTNEKLFF. In DNA form, the CDR3 reads TGCGCCAGCAGCCAAGATCCCCAGGGATCTACAACTAATGAAAAACTGTTTTTT.

The CDR3 here is CASSLVPGLYTEAFF. The CDR3 coding sequence is TGTGCCAGCAGCTTAGTGCCAGGCCTATACACTGAAGCTTTCTTT. This chain connects TRBV7-6 to TRBJ1-1; no clear D. The CDR3 covers 15 residues. Trimming stripped 1 base from V and 3 bases from J, with 12 bases between. Germline values: CDR1 SGHVS, CDR2 FNYEAQ.

The chain couples TRBV28 to TRBJ2-1; perhaps TRBD2 as D (5 bases). CDR3 size: 16 residues. CDR1 is MDHEN, CDR2 SYDVKM, per germline. V was trimmed by 3 bases and J by 8 bases, leaving 20 bases between them. Here the CDR3 reads CASSLGAGRLIDEQFF. The DNA for the CDR3 is TGTGCCAGCAGTTTGGGAGCCGGGCGCTTAATAGATGAGCAGTTCTTC.

The V and J genes are TRBV7-2 and TRBJ2-7, with 8 positions matching TRBD2. CDR1 SGHTA and CDR2 FQGNSA come from the germline V gene. After removal of 3 bases from V and 0 bases from J, the junction contained 10 bases not matched to a gene. The CDR3 is made up of 17 amino acids. As DNA, the CDR3 is TGTGCCAGCAGCTTTACCGGACTAGCCGAAATCTCCTACGAGCAGTACTTC. Protein: CASSFTGLAEISYEQYF.

The CDR3 DNA is TGTGCCAGCAGCGCTTACGTGCGGGACCGCGAGCAGTACTTC. Amino acid sequence: CASSAYVRDREQYF. The V call is TRBV11-2, the J call TRBJ2-7; a possible D gene is TRBD2 (6 bases). The length of the CDR3 is 14 residues. The V gene's germline CDR1 is SGHAT and CDR2 FQNNGV. The ends were cut back, 5 bases at V and 6 bases at J, with 17 bases in the middle.

The gene calls are TRBV9 and TRBJ2-7, with TRBD1 matching 9 bases. Germline assignment: CDR1 SGDLS and CDR2 YYNGEE. Trimming removed 3 bases from V and 7 bases from J; junction bases left unmatched: 14. The CDR3 runs 16 residues. The CDR3: CASSADGQGFFLEQYF. The CDR3 DNA reads TGTGCCAGCAGCGCTGATGGACAGGGGTTCTTTTTGGAGCAGTACTTC.

The V and J genes are TRBV11-3 and TRBJ1-1, with 8 bases lining up with TRBD1. V gave up 5 bases and J gave up 4 bases; unmatched junction bases: 12. The CDR3 runs to 16 residues. From germline, CDR1 is SGHNT and CDR2 YENEEA. This CDR3 reads CASSPRQGKGGTEAFF. The CDR3, as DNA: TGTGCCAGCAGCCCAAGACAGGGGAAGGGGGGCACTGAAGCTTTCTTT.

V and J are TRBV4-2 and TRBJ1-5; no reliable D call. V lost 4 bases to trimming and J lost 1 base, with 14 bases between them. This CDR3 has 16 residues. Germline V gene sequence: CDR1 LGHNA, CDR2 YNFKEQ. CDR3 region: CASSPAQTRSNQPQHF. The CDR3 DNA reads as TGTGCCAGCAGCCCCGCCCAGACGAGGAGCAATCAGCCCCAGCATTTT.

In this sample, this clone turned up a few times. The V call is TRBV5-1, the J call TRBJ2-1; 7 bases are shared with TRBD2. CDR3 size: 13 residues. With V trimmed by 0 bases and J by 6 bases, 0 bases remained unmatched. In germline, CDR1 is SGHRS, CDR2 YFSETQ. The CDR3 DNA sequence: TGCGCCAGCAGCTTGGGGACTAGCAATGAGCAGTTCTTC. It encodes CASSLGTSNEQFF.

The chain links TRBV2 to TRBJ2-1, with D maybe TRBD2 (6 bases). Germline CDR1 SNHLY, CDR2 FYNNEI. This CDR3 has 12 residues. With 7 bases removed from V and 7 bases from J, the gap between germline ends came to 11 bases. CDR3 loop: CASTRLVNEQFF. The CDR3 DNA follows: TGTGCCAGCACCAGACTAGTGAATGAGCAGTTCTTC.